This T cell receptor beta chain was obtained from a study of beta chain features in type 1 diabetes. The entirety of the isolated RNA underwent reverse transcription, so expressed TCRB transcripts were sequenced. Libraries were prepared by immunoSEQ multiplex PCR; TCRdb keeps only in-frame clonotypes and omits some of them. The table lists around 350,000 clones, around 12% of them singletons, with approximately 0.015% in the top ten. Germline loops: CDR1 SGHTA, CDR2 FQGNSA. This CDR3 spans 15 amino acids. V was pared by 1 base and J by 2 bases, with 9 bases between. The sequence was collected from a man younger than 35 in good health. Sequenced material: naive CD4+ T cells from blood. This rearrangement joins TRBV7-2 to TRBJ1-3; tentative D call: TRBD1 (6 bases). The CDR3: CASSLESGAGNTIYF. DNA of the CDR3: TGTGCCAGCAGCTTAGAGTCAGGGGCTGGAAACACCATATATTTT.